This entry concerns a single T cell receptor (beta chain). This clonotype was detected many times. No cognate antigen has been identified for it. Base-call qualities are not available, and no considerably larger clone is one nucleotide away. The CDR3, cysteine through phenylalanine, is 15 amino acids long. Just the 45-base CDR3 DNA is kept, in frame starting at base 1. Ends trimmed: V by 2 bases, J by 5 bases; bases unmatched to a gene: 9. CDR1 and CDR2 were assigned from the germline V gene as SGHDT and YYEEEE. Starting from around 500 ng total RNA, TCRbeta-specific cDNA was produced by reverse transcription with a constant-region primer and ProtoScript II reverse transcriptase. Three nested multiplex PCR rounds, following a slightly modified ARM-PCR procedure, were used to build the TCRbeta libraries. Each of the first two PCR rounds ran for about 9 cycles and used multiplex TRBV1-TRBV30 forward primers together with a Cbeta reverse primer. A final 25-cycle PCR with Deep VentR polymerase added sample barcodes and Illumina adapters. Before sequencing, amplicons of 200-500 bp were purified from gel using a QIAquick gel extraction kit. TCRbeta amplicons were sequenced on an Illumina HiSeq 2500 with 250-bp paired-end reads. The study's processing was this. Trimmomatic v0.33 was used to quality-trim the reads, and FLASH v1.2.11 was used to merge paired reads so that full CDR3 sequences could be recovered. V, D and J germline segments were assigned to the rearranged TCRbeta sequences using MiGEC v1.2.1b. Clonotype statistics and Shannon-Wiener diversity indices were computed with VDJtools v1.0.0. Except for diversity analysis, only the 250 most abundant clonotypes of each sample were used in subsequent analyses to reduce sampling bias. TCRdb handled the public reads itself, with Q25 trimming in fastp and clone calling in MiXCR, and kept productive beta chains. Rows are unified per CDR3 protein, each entry keeping the most common DNA and genes. The V and J calls follow TCRdb's processing rather than the paper's. The sample records approximately 99,000 distinct CDR3 sequences, around 63% of which are singletons. The top ten hold over 9% of the sample.

This sample is drawn from a study of tumor-infiltrating lymphocytes in primary liver carcinoma (TCRdb year 2017). Regarding the research as a whole: The five patients, three men and two women aged 30 to 69 years, had hepatocellular carcinoma (four) or combined HCC and intrahepatic cholangiocarcinoma (one). The five patients had tumors staged T1-T3 N0M0, with maximum diameters ranging from roughly 4 to 10 cm. Roughly 3.5 to 7.5 million productive TCRbeta reads were obtained per sample, and no significant difference in read depth was found between tissue types. TCRbeta repertoire sequencing, expression microarrays and whole-exome sequencing were combined in the study across five regions of each liver tumor, with adjacent normal tissue and blood also included. A total of roughly 35 specimens from 5 patients went through TCRbeta repertoire sequencing, namely 25 tumor regions, 5 adjacent noncancerous liver tissues and 5 peripheral blood samples. To link TCRbeta repertoire diversity with the local molecular phenotype, the roughly 23 tumor region samples were profiled using Agilent mRNA microarrays. High reproducibility was observed for the technical replicate repertoires, with mean shared-clone rates roughly 0.92 and correlation coefficients above 0.95. Here is what the overall study found, with its caveats: Only roughly 7-24% of top clones appeared in all five regions of a tumor, which suggests that tumor-infiltrating T cells are spatially heterogeneous. Since the samples were bulk and unsorted, there was no way to compare CD4+ and CD8+ T cell repertoires. The study included only four to six patients, and the authors note findings should be validated in a larger study. Consistent with antigen-driven expansion, pairs of tumor regions showed higher repertoire overlap (mean about 36%) than either tumor-adjacent pairs (approximately 17%) or tumor-blood pairs (about 14%). The top 250 clones made up a significantly larger repertoire fraction in tumors than in blood (p = 0.039). Because only the TCR beta chain was sequenced and unpaired alpha chains were not captured, true repertoire diversity is likely underestimated.

Without any cell sorting, total RNA and DNA were co-extracted from about 21-30 mg of bulk tissue using the AllPrep DNA/RNA mini kit. Between late 2015 and March 2016, about five patients in China with histopathologically diagnosed primary liver carcinoma had surgical resection. Patients had chronic HBV infection and were treatment-naive at sampling. Five spatially separated regions were sampled from each tumor: the superior, inferior, left-lateral and right-lateral poles, plus the tumor centre. According to histology, viable tumor cells made up more than 90% of every tumor sample. Pieces of fresh tumor and adjacent tissue were cut in half, with one half kept in RNAlater at -80 degrees C and the other half sent for histology.

Sequenced: liver tumor tissue from sampling region 5. The cell subset or site label for this specimen denotes: tumor region T5, tumor centre. The chain employs TRBV5-6 and TRBJ2-5, with TRBD2 matching 7 junction bases. This clonotype originated in a woman aged 60-75 years with primary liver carcinoma and hepatitis B virus infection. At the DNA level, the sequence is TGTGCCAGCAGCTTCAACCGCGGGAGACGGGAGACCCAGTACTTC. Translated, this gives CASSFNRGRRETQYF.